There are a few counts of the clone carrying this T cell receptor beta chain. The target antigen is unknown. Produced via immunoSEQ multiplex PCR; TCRdb's table is partial and in-frame only. The table includes over 150,000 clones, approximately 87% detected once. This record belongs to a study of T cell responses to AZD1222 COVID-19 vaccine. The study's findings and limits: Only six or seven AZD1222 recipients were seropositive at baseline. Clonal diversity may have been underestimated, and the donors were mostly white British, with more females than males. The CD4 TCRs associated with vaccination extended across spike and predominated at 160-218 and 743-854.

The CDR3 sequence is 16 residues long. J lost 9 bases, V lost 3 bases, and 7 bases had no gene match. CDR1 is MNHEY, CDR2 SMNVEV, per germline (reference sequence). The source material was peripheral blood, sampled on day 0 of MenACWY control vaccination. The receptor comes from an adult in good health. The rearrangement links TRBV27 to TRBJ2-1; 14 bases are shared with TRBD2. CDR3 region: CASSFGTSGGEGEQFF. In DNA form, the CDR3 reads TGTGCCAGCAGTTTCGGGACTAGCGGGGGAGAGGGTGAGCAGTTCTTC.